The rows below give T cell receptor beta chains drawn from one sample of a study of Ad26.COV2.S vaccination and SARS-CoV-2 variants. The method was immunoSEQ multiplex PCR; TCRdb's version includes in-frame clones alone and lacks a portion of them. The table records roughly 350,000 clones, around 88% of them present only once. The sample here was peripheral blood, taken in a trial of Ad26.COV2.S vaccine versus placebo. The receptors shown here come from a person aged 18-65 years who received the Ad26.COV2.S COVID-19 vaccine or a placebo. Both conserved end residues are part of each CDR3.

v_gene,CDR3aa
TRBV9,CASSVLQGRNTEAFF
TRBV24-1,CATSDSARGPHTEAFF
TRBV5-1,CASSLAQDTEAFF
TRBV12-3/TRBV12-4,CASTRLRDSPLHF
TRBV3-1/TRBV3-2,CASSMDRMNTEAFF
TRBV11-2,CASSLGSGSYNEQFF
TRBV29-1,CSVVVGYNEQFF
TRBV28,CASRWDRREIQPQHF
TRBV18,CASSPDRSYEQYF
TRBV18,CASSPLEQGYRAGELFF
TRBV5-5,CASSFQGDIQYF
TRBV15,CATSSTAYSTNEKLFF
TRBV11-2,CASSEPTGRRTGELFF
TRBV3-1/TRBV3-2,CASSQGLANYGYTF
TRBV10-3,CAIRPGLAGDTQYF
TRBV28,CASSPTSGRVSDTQYF
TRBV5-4,CAGSGGAANEKLFF
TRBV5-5,CASSLKGFEETQYF
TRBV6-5,CASSLGQNTEAFF
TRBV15,CATGRQASGSYEQYF